Below, 19 T cell receptor beta chains from the same sample are listed, as sequenced in a study of CXCR3-negative and CXCR3-positive naive CD8 T cells. Overall study findings and caveats: For CXCR3-positive naive cells, TRB CDR3s were more hydrophobic than those of CXCR3-negative naive cells.

UMI-labeled TRB cDNA libraries were prepared by 5' RACE. TCRdb re-called the 5' RACE reads and gives one entry per CDR3 protein, without DNA. This sample's clone table lists approximately 8,800 distinct CDR3 sequences. What these receptors recognize is not known. The specimen was naive CXCR3+ CD8+ T cells from blood. Subset specified: CD45RO-CCR7+CD27+CD95- naive CD8+ T cells expressing CXCR3 (TNR3+). These receptors originate from a human donor in good health. Some clones in this sample may be carry-over from other donors' samples.

The rearrangement joins TRBV20-1 to TRBJ1-2; the TRBD1 assignment by TCRdb is unverifiable without DNA. The germline V gene encodes CDR1 DFQATT and CDR2 SNEGSKA (reference sequence). The CDR3 has 14 amino acids. The CDR3 loop is CSALNRGGDYGYTF.

This clonotype registers medium-sized by frequency. The chain employs TRBV21-1 and TRBJ1-1. TRBV21-1 is designated a pseudogene. The CDR3 has 16 residues. CDR3 region: CASSKRYDPSGTEAFF.

V usage is TRBV11-2 and J usage is TRBJ2-3; the D call from TCRdb, TRBD2, cannot be confirmed without DNA. The germline CDR1 and CDR2 sequences are SGHAT and FQNNGV. This CDR3 spans 16 amino acids. CDR3 region: CASSRVAGELTDTQYF.

This clonotype is labeled medium-sized based on frequency. The chain carries TRBV28 and TRBJ2-7; TCRdb gives TRBD1 as the D gene, but with no DNA this cannot be confirmed. The CDR3 loop spans 17 amino acids. From germline, CDR1 is MDHEN and CDR2 SYDVKM. This chain's CDR3 is CASSLRTGGFHSYEQYF.

The chain has TRBV15 and TRBJ1-6; no DNA is available, so the TRBD1 call from TCRdb remains unchecked. CDR3 size: 14 residues. CDR1 and CDR2 (germline): LNHNV, YYDKDF (reference sequence). The CDR3 region is CATTTGENNSPLHF.

The chain combines TRBV29-1 with TRBJ1-5; TCRdb's D call, TRBD1, is unchecked because there is no DNA. Germline assignment: CDR1 SQVTM and CDR2 ANQGSEA. This CDR3 spans 14 amino acids. CDR3 protein: CSVAGQGARQPQHF. The whole variable domain, filled in from reference TRBV29-1 and TRBJ1-5, reads SAVISQKPSRDICQRGTSLTIQCQVDSQVTMMFWYRQQPGQSLTLIATANQGSEATYESGFVIDKFPISRPNLTFSTLTVSNMSPEDSSIYLCSVAGQGARQPQHFGDGTRLSIL.

The chain employs TRBV19 and TRBJ2-1; TCRdb designates TRBD2, a call that cannot be tested without DNA. This CDR3 has 16 residues. Germline values: CDR1 LNHDA, CDR2 SQIVND (reference sequence). The CDR3 sequence is CASSFAGSTSYNEQFF.

This rearrangement joins TRBV2 to TRBJ1-4. CDR3 length: 16 amino acids. CDR1 SNHLY and CDR2 FYNNEI come from the germline V gene. The CDR3 spells CASSAAEELANEKLFF.

The chain couples TRBV2 to TRBJ1-3. Germline V CDR1 and CDR2: SNHLY, FYNNEI. This CDR3 has 16 amino acids. The CDR3 sequence is CASSLTGPGSGNTIYF.

The chain couples TRBV19 to TRBJ2-2. Germline V lookup: CDR1 LNHDA, CDR2 SQIVND (reference sequence). The CDR3 length is 15 residues. The CDR3 region is CASIAMIGFTGELFF.

This clonotype is called medium-sized based on its frequency. The CDR3: CASRWGGGELFF. The J gene is TRBJ2-2, the V gene TRBV7-2; there is no DNA to check the TCRdb D call of TRBD1. The germline V gene has CDR1 SGHTA and CDR2 FQGNSA. CDR3 length equals 12 residues.

The chain joins TRBV7-6 to TRBJ2-7; TCRdb's D gene call, TRBD1, goes unchecked for lack of DNA. Germline-derived CDR1 and CDR2 are SGHVS and FNYEAQ. This CDR3 region has 13 residues. The CDR3: CASSPRDRDEQYF.

The rearrangement joins TRBV28 to TRBJ2-1. The CDR3 loop spans 13 amino acids. The germline gives CDR1 MDHEN, CDR2 SYDVKM. The CDR3 sequence: CASSFFQYNEQFF.

CDR3 residues: CASNSKEGQFF. The chain uses TRBV11-3 and TRBJ2-7; TCRdb reports TRBD2, a call that lacks DNA to check it against. The CDR3 is 11 residues long. Germline CDR1 reads SGHNT; CDR2 reads YENEEA.

This sequence joins TRBV2 and TRBJ2-5; TCRdb lists TRBD1, though no DNA is available to test this call. The CDR3 is 15 amino acids. CDR1 SNHLY and CDR2 FYNNEI come from the germline V gene. The CDR3 sequence: CASKSGQGIQETQYF.

V is TRBV28 and J is TRBJ2-7; lacking DNA, the TRBD1 call made by TCRdb goes unchecked. The CDR3 runs 19 residues. Germline V gene sequence: CDR1 MDHEN, CDR2 SYDVKM. CDR3 in amino acids: CASSQPFSEDRSSSYEQYF.

CDR3 amino acids: CASSYPTSGSDEQYF. The rearrangement joins TRBV6-6 to TRBJ2-7; TCRdb's D gene call, TRBD2, goes unchecked for lack of DNA. The CDR3 covers 15 residues. Germline V gene data show CDR1 as MNHNY and CDR2 as SVGAGI (reference sequence).

By frequency, this clonotype registers medium-sized (0.01 to 0.1%). V and J are TRBV29-1 and TRBJ2-7; TCRdb returns TRBD1, unconfirmable since there is no DNA. CDR3 length: 12 residues. Germline lookup yields CDR1 SQVTM and CDR2 ANQGSEA. CDR3 loop: CSASTGDYEQYF.

The chain employs TRBV29-1 and TRBJ2-1; TCRdb indicates TRBD2, and absent DNA this call remains unverified. In germline, CDR1 is SQVTM, CDR2 ANQGSEA. This CDR3 spans 15 amino acids. CDR3 amino acids: CSVEGGTRGGDEQFF.